This T cell receptor (beta chain) was captured by sequencing in a study of blood T cell repertoires in COVID-19. In the study overall: In each case, the material was cDNA or gDNA derived from T cells, B-cell-depleted T cells, or PBMCs.

The V and J ends lost 0 bases and 5 bases, in that order; junction bases with no gene match: 2. There are 14 residues in the CDR3. The germline CDR1 and CDR2 sequences are MNHEY and SVGEGT. Authors' methods: Estimated nucleated cell counts came from reference gene primer amplification. The assay was immunoSEQ multiplex PCR, and TCRdb's table has in-frame clones only and misses some. V, J and clone size derive from that table, while D and trimming were established from the DNA sequence. The table includes 180,000 or so clones, about 89% detected once. Source material: peripheral blood. This receptor was obtained from a man between 65 and 85 years old with acute or convalescent COVID-19. The V and J genes are TRBV6-2 or TRBV6-3 and TRBJ2-5; 8 bases fit TRBD1. The CDR3 loop reads CASSYSRQGETQYF. CDR3 DNA: TGTGCCAGCAGTTACTCGAGACAGGGGGAGACCCAGTACTTC.